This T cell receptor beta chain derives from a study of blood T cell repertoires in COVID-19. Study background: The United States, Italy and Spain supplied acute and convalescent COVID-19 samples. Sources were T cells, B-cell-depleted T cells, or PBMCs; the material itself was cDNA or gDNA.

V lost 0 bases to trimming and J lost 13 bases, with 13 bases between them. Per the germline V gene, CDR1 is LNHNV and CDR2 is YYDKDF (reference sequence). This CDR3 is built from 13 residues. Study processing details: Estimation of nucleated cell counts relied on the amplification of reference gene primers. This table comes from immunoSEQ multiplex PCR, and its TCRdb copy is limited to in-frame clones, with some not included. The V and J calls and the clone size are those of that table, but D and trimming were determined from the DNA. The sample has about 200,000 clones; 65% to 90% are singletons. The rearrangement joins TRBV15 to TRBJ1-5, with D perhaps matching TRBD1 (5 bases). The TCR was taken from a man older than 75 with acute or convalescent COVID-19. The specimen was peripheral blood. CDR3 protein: CATSRDKQGVQHF. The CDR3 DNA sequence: TGTGCCACCAGCAGAGACAAGCAGGGTGTACAGCATTTT.